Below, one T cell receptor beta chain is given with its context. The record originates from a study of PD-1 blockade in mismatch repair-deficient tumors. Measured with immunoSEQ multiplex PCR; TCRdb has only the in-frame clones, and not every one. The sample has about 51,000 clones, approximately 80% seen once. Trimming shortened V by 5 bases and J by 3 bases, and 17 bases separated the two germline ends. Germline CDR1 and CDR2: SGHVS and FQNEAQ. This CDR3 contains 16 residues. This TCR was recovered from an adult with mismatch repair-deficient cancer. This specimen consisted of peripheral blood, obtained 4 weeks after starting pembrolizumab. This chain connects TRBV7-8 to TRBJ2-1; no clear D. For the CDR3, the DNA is TGTGCCAGCAGCACCCAGAACCCCCTTCTCTACAATGAGCAGTTCTTC. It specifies CASSTQNPLLYNEQFF.